The 28 T cell receptor beta chains below all came from one sample that was sequenced in a study of blood T cell repertoires in COVID-19. Clones were read by immunoSEQ multiplex PCR, and TCRdb kept only the in-frame ones, dropping some. Of fewer than 130,000 clones in the sample, about 80% were seen once. Sequenced input: peripheral blood. The source of these receptors is a woman of 80 years or more with active or convalescent COVID-19.

The CDR3 protein is CASRRRGTSGSWAEETQYF. The CDR3 DNA sequence: TGTGCCAGTAGGCGAAGGGGGACTAGCGGGAGTTGGGCCGAAGAGACCCAGTACTTC. V gene TRBV19 combines with J gene TRBJ2-5; 14 nucleotides align to TRBD2. V dropped 6 bases and J dropped 3; count of bases not matched to a gene: 15. Germline V gene sequence: CDR1 LNHDA, CDR2 SQIVND (reference sequence). This CDR3 spans 19 amino acids.

This sequence joins TRBV27 and TRBJ2-7; the match to TRBD2 covers 12 bases. The junction had 4 bases not matched to a gene; V was cut back by 7 bases and J by 0 bases. The CDR3 has 15 residues. Germline assignment: CDR1 MNHEY and CDR2 SMNVEV (reference sequence). The CDR3 spells CASTTTSGSSYEQYF. The CDR3 DNA follows: TGTGCCAGCACTACGACTAGCGGGAGCTCCTACGAGCAGTACTTC.

In this sample, this clone turned up once. The genes are TRBV2 and TRBJ2-2, with D possibly being TRBD2 (5 bases). Between the trimmed V and J ends, which lost 6 bases and 7 bases, there was a span of 9 bases. This CDR3 comprises 12 residues. CDR1 and CDR2 from the germline V gene are SNHLY and FYNNEI. The CDR3 spells CASRAVFGELFF. The CDR3 nucleotides read TGTGCCAGCAGAGCGGTTTTCGGGGAGCTGTTTTTT.

The chain carries TRBV29-1 and TRBJ2-1, with 10 bases lining up with TRBD1. V shed 5 bases, J shed 3 bases, and the junction held 19 bases outside the gene matches. This CDR3 has 19 amino acids. Germline loops: CDR1 SQVTM, CDR2 ANQGSEA. The CDR3 region has the DNA TGCAGCGTTCCCACCGGGACAGGGGCCCCACCGGACCTCTACAATGAGCAGTTCTTC. Translated: CSVPTGTGAPPDLYNEQFF.

The rearrangement joins TRBV7-2 to TRBJ1-1; D possibly corresponds to TRBD1 (6 bases). Germline V gene data show CDR1 as SGHTA and CDR2 as FQGNSA. The CDR3 has 13 amino acids. V lost 0 bases to trimming and J lost 5 bases, with 7 bases between them. Here the CDR3 DNA reads TGTGCCAGCAGCTTAGCGAGGGGGACTGAAGCTTTCTTT. Protein: CASSLARGTEAFF.

The CDR3 here is CASSLREAGGDTQYF. DNA for the CDR3: TGCGCCAGCAGCTTGAGAGAAGCGGGAGGGGATACGCAGTATTTT. The chain links TRBV5-1 to TRBJ2-3; 10 nucleotides match TRBD2. Trimming at V came to 1 base and at J to 6 bases, leaving 5 bases not matched to a gene. The CDR3 totals 15 residues. Per the germline V gene, CDR1 is SGHRS and CDR2 is YFSETQ.

The CDR3 spells CASSTPSGTGVTFTGELFF. The DNA for the CDR3 is TGTGCCAGCAGTACCCCCTCCGGGACAGGGGTAACGTTCACCGGGGAGCTGTTTTTT. The V gene is TRBV27, the J gene TRBJ2-2; TRBD1 matches at 10 bases. The CDR3 is made up of 19 amino acids. Germline CDR1 MNHEY, CDR2 SMNVEV (reference sequence). V lost 5 bases and J lost 4; bases outside the gene matches: 16.

The rearrangement uses TRBV19 and TRBJ1-2; 7 bases agree with TRBD1. The CDR3 runs 16 residues. The V gene end was trimmed by 5 bases and the J gene end by 1 base; junction bases not matched to a gene: 10. The germline CDR1 and CDR2 sequences are LNHDA and SQIVND (reference sequence). The CDR3 DNA reads TGTGCCAGTAGTCACCTAGACAGGGCGTTTAACTATGGCTACACCTTC. The encoded protein is CASSHLDRAFNYGYTF.

The V and J genes are TRBV5-1 and TRBJ2-5; no definite D call. CDR3 length: 13 amino acids. The V end was cut by 4 bases, the J end by 1 base, with 8 bases between. CDR1 and CDR2 from the germline V gene are SGHRS and YFSETQ. This CDR3 is CASSTAFQETQYF. In DNA form, the CDR3 reads TGCGCCAGCAGCACCGCGTTCCAAGAGACCCAGTACTTC.

This clone has more than one count but fewer than ten. The chain employs TRBV5-1 and TRBJ2-3; 8 positions match TRBD2. With V trimmed by 0 bases and J by 0 bases, 3 bases remained unmatched. This CDR3 is 16 amino acids long. The germline CDR1 and CDR2 sequences are SGHRS and YFSETQ. The CDR3 loop is CASSLATSVSTDTQYF. Written as DNA, the CDR3 is TGCGCCAGCAGCTTGGCGACTAGCGTCAGCACAGATACGCAGTATTTT.

The genes are TRBV6-4 and TRBJ2-2, with D possibly being TRBD2 (5 bases). Trimming stripped 6 bases from V and 6 bases from J, with 11 bases between. This CDR3 contains 13 residues. From germline, CDR1 is MRHNA and CDR2 SNTAGT. The CDR3 here is CASSGERAGELFF. The CDR3 DNA reads TGTGCCAGCAGCGGTGAGAGGGCCGGGGAGCTGTTTTTT.

V gene TRBV7-8 combines with J gene TRBJ2-1, with a possible D match to TRBD2 (5 bases). CDR3 length: 13 residues. V was shortened by 1 base and J by 10 bases, with 11 bases between the two germline ends. CDR1 and CDR2 from the germline V gene are SGHVS and FQNEAQ. CDR3 sequence: CASSLGTRREQFF. In DNA, the CDR3 is TGTGCCAGCAGCTTAGGCACTAGACGGGAGCAGTTCTTC.

The chain joins TRBV2 to TRBJ1-4; D may be TRBD1 (6 bases). In germline, CDR1 is SNHLY, CDR2 FYNNEI. Trimming left V 1 base short and J 7 bases short, with 10 bases between. The CDR3 is made up of 14 amino acids. Here the CDR3 reads CASSEDRVGEKLFF. The CDR3 nucleotides read TGTGCCAGCAGTGAAGACAGGGTCGGTGAAAAACTGTTTTTT.

V is TRBV5-4 and J is TRBJ2-5; TRBD1 aligns across 8 bases. Germline loops: CDR1 SGHNT, CDR2 YYREEE (reference sequence). Trimming cost V 1 base and J 4 bases; bases outside gene matches: 0. The CDR3 consists of 13 residues. CDR3 region: CASSLTGGETQYF. CDR3 sequence (DNA): TGTGCCAGCAGCTTGACAGGGGGAGAGACCCAGTACTTC.

The chain couples TRBV15 to TRBJ2-3; 8 bases fit TRBD2. Losses at the gene ends were 0 bases for V and 0 bases for J; bases not matched to a gene: 5. Germline V gene sequence: CDR1 LNHNV, CDR2 YYDKDF (reference sequence). The CDR3 totals 17 residues. CDR3 sequence: CATSRDQASGSTDTQYF. The CDR3 DNA reads TGTGCCACCAGCAGAGATCAGGCTAGCGGGAGCACAGATACGCAGTATTTT.

The chain couples TRBV11-2 to TRBJ2-3; the D gene is possibly TRBD2 (5 bases). In germline, CDR1 is SGHAT, CDR2 FQNNGV. The CDR3 spans 12 residues. V was pared by 3 bases and J by 6 bases, with 7 bases between. In DNA, the CDR3 is TGTGCCAGCAGCTTTGGCGGGGATACGCAGTATTTT. It encodes CASSFGGDTQYF.

This clone was recorded a few times. V is TRBV19 and J is TRBJ2-3; TRBD1 might be the D (5 bases). V was pared by 3 bases and J by 3 bases, with 13 bases between. The CDR3 is 15 residues long. Per the germline V gene, CDR1 is LNHDA and CDR2 is SQIVND (reference sequence). CDR3 nucleotides: TGTGCCAGTAGTATGATGGGGCTCCGGACAGATACGCAGTATTTT. It codes for CASSMMGLRTDTQYF.

This clone was picked up one time. The rearrangement joins TRBV29-1 to TRBJ1-6; tentatively, D is TRBD1 (5 bases). Germline V CDR1 and CDR2: SQVTM, ANQGSEA. V dropped 7 bases and J dropped 6 bases, with 13 bases sitting between them. CDR3 size: 13 residues. This chain's CDR3 is CSARTGGNSPLHF. The CDR3 region has the DNA TGCAGCGCACGGACGGGGGGTAATTCACCCCTCCACTTT.

This chain links TRBV5-1 with TRBJ2-7, with D tentatively TRBD1 (7 bases). CDR1 is SGHRS and CDR2 is YFSETQ in the germline V gene. Trimming removed 0 bases at V and 5 bases at J, with 15 bases between. This CDR3 is 15 amino acids long. CDR3 nucleotide sequence: TGCGCCAGCAGCTTGGTGGTGCAGGGGGGCAACGAGCAGTACTTC. Translated: CASSLVVQGGNEQYF. The whole variable domain, filled in from reference TRBV5-1 and TRBJ2-7, reads KAGVTQTPRYLIKTRGQQVTLSCSPISGHRSVSWYQQTPGQGLQFLFEYFSETQRNKGNFPGRFSGRQFSNSRSEMNVSTLELGDSALYLCASSLVVQGGNEQYFGPGTRLTVT.

The chain recombines TRBV24-1 with TRBJ2-2; TRBD1 aligns across 9 bases. Germline V gene lookup returns CDR1 KGHDR and CDR2 SFDVKD. CDR3 length equals 16 residues. Unmatched junction bases numbered 8, after V lost 3 bases and J lost 7 bases. CDR3 protein: CATSDAGTGLGGELFF. Written as DNA, the CDR3 is TGTGCCACCAGTGATGCCGGGACAGGGTTGGGCGGGGAGCTGTTTTTT.

The CDR3 DNA reads as TGTGCCAGCAGGACCAGGGGGCAGAATGAGCAGTTCTTC. It codes for CASRTRGQNEQFF. The chain joins TRBV3-1 (or the pseudogene TRBV3-2) to TRBJ2-1; 8 bases match TRBD1. This CDR3 has 13 residues. Per the germline V gene, CDR1 is LGHDT and CDR2 is YNNKEL (reference sequence). With V trimmed by 6 bases and J by 7 bases, 5 bases remained unmatched.

This chain links TRBV30 with TRBJ1-6; tentative D call: TRBD1 (5 bases). The CDR3 spans 14 residues. V was shortened by 1 base and J by 9 bases, with 13 bases between the two germline ends. Germline CDR1 is GTSNPN and CDR2 is SVGIG (reference sequence). The CDR3 bases are TGTGCCTGGAGTGCGGGGGGAGGAGGTTCACCCCTCCACTTT. It encodes CAWSAGGGGSPLHF.

This clone was counted many times. The chain has TRBV2 and TRBJ2-7; the D gene is possibly TRBD2 (6 bases). Germline-derived CDR1 and CDR2 are SNHLY and FYNNEI. Trimming removed 1 base from V and 3 bases from J, with 13 bases in between. The CDR3 runs to 15 residues. DNA of the CDR3: TGTGCCAGCAGTGAAGTTGGGAGGAAGGGCTACGAGCAGTACTTC. Residues: CASSEVGRKGYEQYF.

This clone has only a few counts. The chain couples TRBV7-2 to TRBJ1-2; no clear D. The CDR3 consists of 13 residues. V was pared by 5 bases and J by 2 bases, with 9 bases between. The germline gives CDR1 SGHTA, CDR2 FQGNSA. CDR3 in DNA: TGTGCCAGCAGCGCCCAGGTGAACTATGGCTACACCTTC. It is translated as CASSAQVNYGYTF.

V is TRBV28 and J is TRBJ1-2, with TRBD1 matching 8 bases. This CDR3 contains 16 residues. Germline values: CDR1 MDHEN, CDR2 SYDVKM. V gave up 3 bases and J gave up 4 bases; unmatched junction bases: 10. Here the CDR3 reads CASSFFMTGVLYGYTF. In DNA form, the CDR3 reads TGTGCCAGCAGTTTCTTTATGACAGGGGTCCTCTATGGCTACACCTTC.

The J gene is TRBJ1-2, the V gene TRBV5-1, with D possibly TRBD1 on 5 matching bases. This CDR3 has 15 residues. In germline, CDR1 is SGHRS, CDR2 YFSETQ. The V gene lost 4 bases and the J gene lost 0 bases, with 13 bases spanning the gap. The CDR3, as DNA: TGCGCCAGCAGCCCGCACAGGATTGCTAACTATGGCTACACCTTC. Its protein is CASSPHRIANYGYTF. The variable domain in full, with the rest retrieved from reference TRBV5-1 and TRBJ1-2, is KAGVTQTPRYLIKTRGQQVTLSCSPISGHRSVSWYQQTPGQGLQFLFEYFSETQRNKGNFPGRFSGRQFSNSRSEMNVSTLELGDSALYLCASSPHRIANYGYTFGSGTRLTVV.

The gene calls are TRBV10-3 and TRBJ2-3; D is undetermined. The CDR3 consists of 15 residues. Germline CDR1 is ENHRY and CDR2 is SYGVKD. V dropped 7 bases and J dropped 0 bases, with 14 bases sitting between them. CDR3 sequence reads: CAIKDTSLSTDTQYF. The CDR3 coding sequence is TGTGCCATCAAAGACACCTCCTTAAGCACAGATACGCAGTATTTT.

The gene calls are TRBV15 and TRBJ2-3; TRBD1 matches at 7 bases. Losses at the gene ends were 1 base for V and 6 bases for J; bases not matched to a gene: 7. In germline, CDR1 is LNHNV, CDR2 YYDKDF (reference sequence). This CDR3 region has 15 residues. DNA of the CDR3: TGTGCCACCAGCAGAGGGGACAGTGGTGCCGATACGCAGTATTTT. Protein sequence: CATSRGDSGADTQYF.